The sequence of this T cell receptor beta chain was determined in a study of T cell repertoires in cytomegalovirus infection. TCRdb reprocessed the reads via MiXCR and lists one record per CDR3 protein. This table holds 250,000 to 350,000 distinct CDR3 sequences, 25% found once. Notes on the study in general: HLA-C-restricted CMV-specific TCR beta clonotypes prevailed in the ex vivo response.

Comment on this clonotype: The antigen is not known.

The germline CDR1 and CDR2 sequences are MNHGY and SAAAGT. With 6 bases clipped from V and 0 bases from J, the junction kept 4 bases outside the gene matches. CDR3 length equals 14 residues. Material for sequencing was PBMCs. This chain uses TRBV6-8 with TRBJ2-7, with 8 bases matching TRBD1. This receptor was taken from a human donor in good health (CMV status not recorded). Some clones in this sample may be carry-over from other donors' samples. The CDR3 DNA follows: TGTGCCAGCAGAAAGGGACAGGACTCCTACGAGCAGTACTTC. It encodes CASRKGQDSYEQYF.